This section outlines one T cell receptor (beta chain) sequence together with its context. The data were taken from a study of OX40 agonist ivuxolimab in advanced cancers. Background on the study: Partial responses, seen in three patients, involved one hepatocellular carcinoma and two cutaneous melanomas.

Germline V gives CDR1 MNHEY, CDR2 SVGAGI. The CDR3 is 15 amino acids. Trimming shortened V by 6 bases and J by 5 bases, and 19 bases separated the two germline ends. Data came from immunoSEQ multiplex PCR; TCRdb stores just in-frame clones and leaves some out. The repertoire holds tens of thousands of clones, with roughly nine tenths as singletons. Patients with autoimmune history or systemic immunosuppression were excluded. The sample in question was CD4+ or CD8+ T cells sorted from blood, obtained in a trial of the OX40 agonist ivuxolimab. This sequence was found in an adult with an advanced solid tumor such as melanoma, head and neck, liver or kidney cancer. V gene TRBV6-5 combines with J gene TRBJ1-2; D call uncertain. CDR3 sequence reads: CASRPLSGILYGYTF. CDR3 nucleotides: TGTGCCAGCAGACCCCTAAGCGGGATTCTTTATGGCTACACCTTC.